Listed here are 5 T cell receptor beta chains from one sample, sequenced in a study of beta chain features in type 1 diabetes. Study results and caveats: Across all four CD4+ subsets, people with type 1 diabetes showed modestly shorter TCRB CDR3s.

These receptors' targets are unknown. The sequenced template was cDNA made from the entire isolated RNA. This table comes from immunoSEQ multiplex PCR, and its TCRdb copy is limited to in-frame clones, with some not included. This sample has 16,000 or so clones; about 72% occur once, and the top ten carry approximately 0.31%. The specimen was stem cell memory CD4+ T cells from blood. The receptors come from a woman aged 18-35 years with type 1 diabetes.

J is TRBJ2-1 and V is TRBV7-9; tentative D call: TRBD2 (5 bases). Trimming removed 5 bases from V and 7 bases from J, with 18 bases in between. The CDR3 is 15 amino acids. Germline V gene lookup returns CDR1 SEHNR and CDR2 FQNEAQ (reference sequence). The CDR3 loop reads CASSPSVTGRNEQFF. The CDR3 DNA reads TGTGCCAGCAGCCCCTCTGTTACGGGAAGGAATGAGCAGTTCTTC.

The chain combines TRBV5-4 with TRBJ1-1, with 7 bases lining up with TRBD1. CDR1 and CDR2 from the germline V gene are SGHNT and YYREEE (reference sequence). The CDR3 covers 15 residues. V lost 0 bases and J lost 0; bases outside the gene matches: 2. CDR3 sequence (DNA): TGTGCCAGCAGCTTGGGGGGACAGCTGAACACTGAAGCTTTCTTT. Translated: CASSLGGQLNTEAFF.

V is TRBV30 and J is TRBJ2-5; D perhaps matches TRBD2 (6 bases). CDR3 length: 17 residues. V was pared by 0 bases and J by 2 bases, with 19 bases between. Germline V gives CDR1 GTSNPN, CDR2 SVGIG (reference sequence). In nucleotides, the CDR3 is TGTGCCTGGAGTGTAGGGCTCGTTCGGGGAGGACAAGAGACCCAGTACTTC. Its translation: CAWSVGLVRGGQETQYF.

CDR3: CATLRGTNTEAFF. In nucleotides, the CDR3 is TGTGCCACCCTCCGGGGGACGAACACTGAAGCTTTCTTT. The chain joins TRBV10-3 to TRBJ1-1, with D possibly TRBD1 on 5 matching bases. CDR3 size: 13 residues. The V end was cut by 10 bases, the J end by 1 base, with 13 bases between. CDR1 is ENHRY, CDR2 SYGVKD, per germline.

This clone was seen a single time. The chain is built from TRBV4-1 and TRBJ2-1, with 8 bases aligning to TRBD2. Trimming cost V 7 bases and J 4 bases; bases outside gene matches: 12. This CDR3 comprises 16 residues. Per germline, CDR1 MGHRA and CDR2 YSYEKL. The CDR3 here is CASTPPGTSGYNEQFF. The CDR3 nucleotides are TGCGCCAGCACCCCCCCGGGAACTAGCGGTTACAATGAGCAGTTCTTC.